These 29 T cell receptor beta chains share one sample of origin, sequenced in a study of blood T cell repertoires in COVID-19. TCRdb's copy holds only in-frame clones and misses some; the assay was immunoSEQ multiplex PCR. Among 130,000 to 150,000 clones, around three quarters were seen once, and the ten largest hold about 4%. The sequencing input was peripheral blood. These receptors originate from a man aged 55 to 70 with acute or convalescent COVID-19.

This clone was seen only a few times. This chain links TRBV28 with TRBJ2-7; possibly TRBD1 for D (6 bases). CDR1 and CDR2 (germline): MDHEN, SYDVKM. CDR3 size: 14 residues. Trimming shortened V by 5 bases and J by 6 bases, and 17 bases separated the two germline ends. CDR3 coding DNA: TGTGCCAGCAGTACAGGGTTGGGAATACGCGAGCAGTACTTC. This encodes CASSTGLGIREQYF.

This clone was seen just once. The gene calls are TRBV12-3 or TRBV12-4 and TRBJ2-7; 8 bases map to TRBD1. The junction had 6 bases not matched to a gene; V was cut back by 5 bases and J by 6 bases. The CDR3 sequence is 13 residues long. CDR3 sequence reads: CASSLPDRGEQYF. In nucleotides, the CDR3 is TGTGCCAGCAGTCTCCCCGACAGGGGCGAGCAGTACTTC.

CDR3 sequence: CAWRNTGGVETQYF. DNA for the CDR3: TGTGCCTGGAGAAACACAGGGGGCGTGGAGACCCAGTACTTC. The gene calls are TRBV30 and TRBJ2-5; TRBD1 agrees at 9 bases. CDR3 size: 14 residues. Germline V gives CDR1 GTSNPN, CDR2 SVGIG (reference sequence). Trimming removed 3 bases from V and 5 bases from J; junction bases left unmatched: 7.

V is TRBV7-7 and J is TRBJ2-5, with 10 positions matching TRBD1. The CDR3 spans 12 residues. The V segment lost 4 bases and the J segment 11 bases; nucleotides outside the gene matches: 4. Germline V lookup: CDR1 SSHAT, CDR2 FNYEAQ (reference sequence). This chain's CDR3 is CASSSGQGGQYF. The CDR3 nucleotides read TGTGCCAGCAGCTCTGGACAGGGGGGACAGTACTTC.

The V call is TRBV11-2, the J call TRBJ2-3, with TRBD2 matching over 12 bases. Germline V CDR1 and CDR2: SGHAT, FQNNGV. With V trimmed by 6 bases and J by 0 bases, 10 bases remained unmatched. The CDR3 is 18 amino acids. The DNA of the CDR3 is TGTGCCAGCAGATCCGGGACTAGCGGGTATACTAGCACAGATACGCAGTATTTT. Amino acid sequence: CASRSGTSGYTSTDTQYF.

The rearrangement joins TRBV4-1 to TRBJ2-2; the match to TRBD2 covers 12 bases. The CDR3 has 18 residues. Germline trimming cut 10 bases from V and 7 bases from J; bases unmatched to any gene: 19. Germline CDR1 MGHRA, CDR2 YSYEKL. CDR3 region: CATGGPSGRASGGGELFF. The CDR3 DNA reads TGCGCCACGGGAGGACCTAGCGGGAGGGCCTCGGGCGGCGGGGAGCTGTTTTTT.

The chain combines TRBV9 with TRBJ2-5; 7 nucleotides align to TRBD1. The germline V gene encodes CDR1 SGDLS and CDR2 YYNGEE. This CDR3 has 15 residues. Trimming took 0 bases from V and 2 from J; bases not matched to a gene: 4. The CDR3 here is CASSVAPGQQETQYF. Written as DNA, the CDR3 is TGTGCCAGCAGCGTAGCCCCGGGACAGCAAGAGACCCAGTACTTC.

The V and J genes are TRBV6-5 and TRBJ1-1; a weak D match, TRBD1 (6 bases). V lost 8 bases and J lost 1, with 17 bases in between. CDR3 length: 15 residues. The germline V gene has CDR1 MNHEY and CDR2 SVGAGI. The CDR3 here is CASPQVGTRNTEAFF. The CDR3 DNA reads as TGTGCCAGCCCCCAGGTGGGGACAAGGAACACTGAAGCTTTCTTT.

The rearrangement links TRBV24-1 to TRBJ2-5; D not resolved. CDR3 length: 13 amino acids. V was clipped by 3 bases and J by 2 bases, with 6 bases between them. Germline CDR1 KGHDR, CDR2 SFDVKD. DNA of the CDR3: TGTGCCACCAGTGATGGGCAGCAAGAGACCCAGTACTTC. This sequence encodes CATSDGQQETQYF.

The chain couples TRBV6-5 to TRBJ1-2; 7 bases fit TRBD1. Germline assignment: CDR1 MNHEY and CDR2 SVGAGI. The CDR3 loop spans 13 amino acids. V lost 6 bases and J lost 6; bases outside the gene matches: 7. CDR3 sequence (DNA): TGTGCCAGCAGAGCACAGGGGCGGGATGGCTACACCTTC. Translation: CASRAQGRDGYTF.

Only a few counts were recorded for this clone. The chain couples TRBV27 to TRBJ1-6, with 7 bases that match TRBD1. Germline V gene data show CDR1 as MNHEY and CDR2 as SMNVEV (reference sequence). This CDR3 spans 14 amino acids. Trimming at V came to 5 bases and at J to 7 bases, leaving 5 bases not matched to a gene. The CDR3 here is CASSIPGQNSPLHF. The CDR3 DNA reads as TGTGCCAGCAGTATCCCGGGACAGAATTCACCCCTCCACTTT.

CDR3 amino acids: CASSNGGWGELFF. The CDR3 DNA reads as TGTGCCAGCAGCAATGGAGGTTGGGGGGAGCTGTTTTTT. The gene calls are TRBV5-5 and TRBJ2-2, with a possible D match to TRBD2 (5 bases). Germline CDR1 is SGHKS and CDR2 is YYEKEE (reference sequence). Deletions cut 4 bases from V and 8 bases from J, with 12 bases between. CDR3 size: 13 residues.

This clone has just one count. The rearrangement uses TRBV2 and TRBJ1-6, with D possibly TRBD1 on 5 matching bases. The germline gives CDR1 SNHLY, CDR2 FYNNEI. V was cut by 5 bases and J by 6 bases, with 17 bases left in between. The CDR3 has 16 amino acids. In nucleotides, the CDR3 is TGTGCCAGCAGTACCGAGACACTGGGGCCTAATTCACCCCTCCACTTT. This sequence encodes CASSTETLGPNSPLHF.

The J gene is TRBJ1-1, the V gene TRBV28; weak D call: TRBD1 (6 bases). Germline V gene sequence: CDR1 MDHEN, CDR2 SYDVKM. The CDR3 sequence is 14 residues long. V gave up 5 bases and J gave up 4 bases, with 14 bases separating them. This chain's CDR3 is CASSPEAGVTEAFF. The CDR3 DNA follows: TGTGCCAGCAGTCCCGAGGCAGGGGTCACTGAAGCTTTCTTT.

The V call is TRBV6-5, the J call TRBJ1-2; 12 positions agree with TRBD1. Germline V gene data show CDR1 as MNHEY and CDR2 as SVGAGI. The CDR3 is 15 amino acids. With 6 bases clipped from V and 7 bases from J, the junction kept 9 bases outside the gene matches. The CDR3 nucleotides are TGTGCCAGCAGAGAGGAGGGACAGGGGGCGGTTGGCTACACCTTC. This sequence encodes CASREEGQGAVGYTF.

The V call is TRBV3-1 (or the pseudogene TRBV3-2), the J call TRBJ2-7; 7 bases are shared with TRBD2. Trimming cost V 4 bases and J 4 bases; bases outside gene matches: 7. Germline V gene data show CDR1 as LGHDT and CDR2 as YNNKEL (reference sequence). The CDR3 is made up of 14 amino acids. This CDR3 is CASSPWREWYEQYF. The CDR3 nucleotides are TGTGCCAGCAGCCCTTGGCGGGAGTGGTACGAGCAGTACTTC.

V gene TRBV3-1 (or the pseudogene TRBV3-2) combines with J gene TRBJ1-2; 9 nucleotides match TRBD1. There are 14 residues in the CDR3. The V and J ends lost 3 bases and 8 bases, in that order; junction bases with no gene match: 7. Per the germline V gene, CDR1 is LGHDT and CDR2 is YNNKEL (reference sequence). In DNA form, the CDR3 reads TGTGCCAGCAGCCAGACAGGGGGGGGAGGCGGCTACACCTTC. It specifies CASSQTGGGGGYTF.

As regards this clone: This sample includes further DNA sequences coding for the same CDR3. The chain uses TRBV29-1 and TRBJ1-1; 7 bases are a match to TRBD1. Losses at the gene ends were 5 bases for V and 7 bases for J; bases not matched to a gene: 4. CDR3 length: 11 residues. Germline CDR1 reads SQVTM; CDR2 reads ANQGSEA. CDR3 region: CSVQGEGEAFF. For the CDR3, the DNA is TGCAGCGTTCAGGGGGAAGGTGAAGCTTTCTTT.

This sequence joins TRBV11-3 and TRBJ2-5, with D possibly being TRBD2 (5 bases). The V gene's germline CDR1 is SGHNT and CDR2 YENEEA. Trimming stripped 1 base from V and 5 bases from J, with 14 bases between. The CDR3 sequence is 15 residues long. CDR3 region: CASSLGSSWGETQYF. The DNA of the CDR3 is TGTGCCAGCAGCTTAGGTTCTAGCTGGGGTGAGACCCAGTACTTC.

V and J are TRBV7-8 and TRBJ2-3; 7 bases are shared with TRBD2. The CDR3 consists of 15 residues. Per the germline V gene, CDR1 is SGHVS and CDR2 is FQNEAQ. The J segment lost 2 bases and the V segment lost 1 base, leaving 3 bases of the junction unmatched. The CDR3 nucleotides are TGTGCCAGCAGCTTAGGACTAGCAGACACAGATACGCAGTATTTT. This translates into CASSLGLADTDTQYF.

V gene TRBV24-1 combines with J gene TRBJ2-1, with D perhaps matching TRBD1 (6 bases). Germline-derived CDR1 and CDR2 are KGHDR and SFDVKD. Trimming cost V 10 bases and J 3 bases, with 12 bases left between them. This CDR3 spans 13 amino acids. This CDR3 is CATRRDNYNEQFF. The CDR3 DNA follows: TGTGCCACACGACGGGACAACTACAATGAGCAGTTCTTC.

J is TRBJ2-7 and V is TRBV5-1; D is possibly TRBD2 (5 bases). The V end was cut by 6 bases, the J end by 0 bases, with 19 bases between. The CDR3 runs 16 residues. The germline V gene has CDR1 SGHRS and CDR2 YFSETQ. Here the CDR3 DNA reads TGCGCCAGCACCATTGGCGGGCGATTAAGCTCCTACGAGCAGTACTTC. This encodes CASTIGGRLSSYEQYF.

V and J are TRBV3-1 (or the pseudogene TRBV3-2) and TRBJ2-7; a weak D match, TRBD1 (5 bases). The CDR3 extends over 11 amino acids. Trimming shortened V by 5 bases and J by 3 bases, and 5 bases separated the two germline ends. Germline-derived CDR1 and CDR2 are LGHDT and YNNKEL (reference sequence). Written as DNA, the CDR3 is TGTGCCAGCAGCGACAGCTACGAGCAGTACTTC. Translating it yields CASSDSYEQYF.

The V call is TRBV12-3 or TRBV12-4, the J call TRBJ1-1; D is possibly TRBD1 (6 bases). CDR3 length: 13 residues. V shed 8 bases and J shed 3 bases, with 13 bases lying between them. The CDR3 nucleotides read TGTGCCAGCTCCAGGACAGAGCACACTGAAGCTTTCTTT. Protein sequence: CASSRTEHTEAFF.

CDR3 in DNA: TGTGCCAGTAGTATACAGGGGACTGGGGCCAACGTCCTGACTTTC. As protein: CASSIQGTGANVLTF. This chain links TRBV19 with TRBJ2-6, with a possible D match to TRBD1 (6 bases). V was cut by 2 bases and J by 2 bases, with 7 bases left in between. The germline CDR1 and CDR2 sequences are LNHDA and SQIVND (reference sequence). CDR3 size: 15 residues.

The chain employs TRBV10-1 and TRBJ2-1; 12 bases fit TRBD2. J gave up 12 bases and V 0 bases, and 6 bases lay outside the gene matches. This CDR3 has 15 amino acids. The germline CDR1 and CDR2 sequences are WNHNN and SYGVQD (reference sequence). CDR3 in DNA: TGCGCCAGCAGTGAGTCACGACTAGCGGGAGAATCGCAGTTCTTC. Protein product: CASSESRLAGESQFF.

This chain uses TRBV3-1 (or the pseudogene TRBV3-2) with TRBJ2-3; D is perhaps TRBD1 (6 bases). Between the trimmed V and J ends, which lost 1 base and 5 bases, there was a span of 13 bases. The CDR3 is 15 residues long. Germline V gene sequence: CDR1 LGHDT, CDR2 YNNKEL (reference sequence). CDR3 amino acids: CASSQGFRGIDTQYF. The DNA for the CDR3 is TGTGCCAGCAGCCAAGGGTTCAGGGGAATAGATACGCAGTATTTT.

This chain connects TRBV15 to TRBJ1-6; a weak D match, TRBD1 (6 bases). The germline CDR1 and CDR2 sequences are LNHNV and YYDKDF (reference sequence). Deletions cut 4 bases from V and 8 bases from J, with 18 bases between. The length of the CDR3 is 16 residues. CDR3 region: CATSTEGGNLYSPLHF. CDR3 DNA sequence: TGTGCCACCAGCACAGAGGGGGGGAATTTGTATTCACCCCTCCACTTT.

The chain has TRBV5-1 and TRBJ1-2; 9 nucleotides match TRBD1. Trimming removed 2 bases from V and 7 bases from J; junction bases left unmatched: 9. The CDR3 loop spans 15 amino acids. The germline V gene encodes CDR1 SGHRS and CDR2 YFSETQ. CDR3 loop: CASSFSGTGSAGYTF. The CDR3 DNA is TGCGCCAGCAGCTTTTCGGGGACAGGGTCTGCTGGCTACACCTTC.